This T cell receptor (beta chain) is from a study of blood T cell repertoires in COVID-19. The repertoire was sequenced with immunoSEQ multiplex PCR; TCRdb's copy has only in-frame clones and lacks some. The sample yields about 330,000 clones, about 90% seen once. Enrollees, about 18 to 89 years old, lived in some 24 US areas. Donors in Cohort 3 counted as recovered after two negative PCRs, clearance, or symptom resolution. CDR1 and CDR2 from the germline V gene are LGHDT and YNNKEL (reference sequence). The CDR3 has 14 residues. Trimming took 3 bases from V and 4 from J, leaving 12 bases between them.

The rearrangement links TRBV3-1 (or the pseudogene TRBV3-2) to TRBJ2-5; perhaps TRBD1 as D (6 bases). The source material was PBMCs or T cells enriched from blood (not recorded which). The sequence came from a man between 25 and 39 years old who had recovered from COVID-19. This chain's CDR3 is CASSHVGQLETQYF. DNA of the CDR3: TGTGCCAGCAGCCACGTAGGACAGTTAGAGACCCAGTACTTC.